The 23 T cell receptor beta chains reported below all come from one sample, sequenced in a study of blood T cell repertoires in COVID-19. Sequencing used immunoSEQ multiplex PCR; TCRdb keeps in-frame clones, though not all of them. The sample carries about 210,000 clones, 70% to 90% recorded once. The sample was peripheral blood. These receptors originate from a woman aged 50 to 60 with active or convalescent COVID-19.

This clone was observed a few times. The chain couples TRBV5-8 to TRBJ1-6, with TRBD1 identical over 10 bases. J lost 13 bases, V lost 4 bases, and 14 bases had no gene match. The CDR3 runs 16 residues. CDR1 and CDR2 (germline): SGHTS, YDEGEE. CDR3 DNA sequence: TGTGCCAGCAGCCTGGGATCCGGGACAGGGGCTTTTCCCCTCCACTTT. Amino acid sequence: CASSLGSGTGAFPLHF.

The count of this clone is one. The chain carries TRBV19 and TRBJ2-3; 12 bases align to TRBD2. The CDR3 totals 14 residues. With 5 bases clipped from V and 5 bases from J, the junction kept 2 bases outside the gene matches. The germline V gene has CDR1 LNHDA and CDR2 SQIVND (reference sequence). The chain's CDR3 is CASSLAGGEDTQYF. DNA for the CDR3: TGTGCCAGTAGTCTAGCGGGAGGGGAAGATACGCAGTATTTT.

The chain recombines TRBV6-6 with TRBJ2-3; D unresolved. The CDR3 runs to 16 residues. The V end was cut by 0 bases, the J end by 3 bases, with 13 bases between. Germline assignment: CDR1 MNHNY and CDR2 SVGAGI (reference sequence). The CDR3 DNA follows: TGTGCCAGCAGTTACTCGAACATCCCAAGAACAGATACGCAGTATTTT. Translated: CASSYSNIPRTDTQYF.

This chain connects TRBV9 to TRBJ2-2; D ambiguous. V lost 0 bases and J lost 7, with 16 bases in between. Germline V gene lookup returns CDR1 SGDLS and CDR2 YYNGEE. This CDR3 is 16 amino acids long. This chain's CDR3 is CASSVELTPRGGELFF. The CDR3 DNA is TGTGCCAGCAGCGTAGAGTTAACACCCCGAGGCGGGGAGCTGTTTTTT.

The chain carries TRBV2 and TRBJ1-1; maybe TRBD1 (5 bases). V lost 5 bases, J lost 6 bases, and 13 bases lay in between. The germline gives CDR1 SNHLY, CDR2 FYNNEI. The CDR3 loop spans 13 amino acids. In nucleotides, the CDR3 is TGTGCCAGCAGTCGGGGGAGCATGGCTGAAGCTTTCTTT. This encodes CASSRGSMAEAFF.

J is TRBJ2-3 and V is TRBV7-9, with D unclear. The CDR3 is made up of 16 amino acids. V was shortened by 5 bases and J by 0 bases, with 15 bases between the two germline ends. Germline V gene lookup returns CDR1 SEHNR and CDR2 FQNEAQ (reference sequence). Here the CDR3 reads CASSPSSTTSTDTQYF. The CDR3 DNA is TGTGCCAGCAGCCCTAGTTCGACGACTAGCACAGATACGCAGTATTTT.

The chain joins TRBV27 to TRBJ2-3, with a tentative D call TRBD1 (6 bases). Between the trimmed V and J ends, which lost 6 bases and 1 base, there was a span of 23 bases. CDR1 and CDR2 from the germline V gene are MNHEY and SMNVEV (reference sequence). CDR3 length: 18 residues. The CDR3 DNA reads TGTGCCAGCAGCACTCTCCTAGTCAGGGGCTATGGCACAGATACGCAGTATTTT. Amino acids: CASSTLLVRGYGTDTQYF.

This clone was recorded a few times. The V and J genes are TRBV6-1 and TRBJ1-6; D call uncertain. CDR3 length: 13 residues. Trimming pared 1 base from V and 7 bases from J, leaving 5 bases between. CDR1 MNHNS and CDR2 SASEGT come from the germline V gene. The CDR3 here is CASSEDENSPLHF. Written as DNA, the CDR3 is TGTGCCAGCAGTGAAGATGAGAATTCACCCCTCCACTTT.

The chain joins TRBV2 to TRBJ1-5; D ambiguous. Trimming pared 4 bases from V and 6 bases from J, leaving 16 bases between. Germline V CDR1 and CDR2: SNHLY, FYNNEI. CDR3 length: 15 residues. The CDR3 sequence is CASSAGREEGQPQHF. Here the CDR3 DNA reads TGTGCCAGCAGTGCTGGGAGGGAGGAAGGTCAGCCCCAGCATTTT.

The V and J genes are TRBV5-6 and TRBJ1-1, with 7 bases lining up with TRBD1. The CDR3 is 14 residues long. J was trimmed by 5 bases and V by 4 bases; bases with no gene match: 8. CDR1 and CDR2 from the germline V gene are SGHDT and YYEEEE. The CDR3 region has the DNA TGTGCCAGCAGCCCCCCCGGGACAGAGACTGAAGCTTTCTTT. Protein product: CASSPPGTETEAFF.

The V call is TRBV10-3, the J call TRBJ2-1, with TRBD2 matching 7 bases. V was pared by 10 bases and J by 4 bases, with 7 bases of the junction left unmatched. Per germline, CDR1 ENHRY and CDR2 SYGVKD. The CDR3 consists of 13 residues. This CDR3 reads CATRRESYNEQFF. The DNA for the CDR3 is TGTGCCACCCGGCGGGAGTCTTACAATGAGCAGTTCTTC.

V gene TRBV5-4 combines with J gene TRBJ1-6; D remains ambiguous. This CDR3 has 15 amino acids. Trimming cost V 4 bases and J 10 bases, with 18 bases left between them. The germline V gene has CDR1 SGHNT and CDR2 YYREEE (reference sequence). The chain's CDR3 is CASSATGVSGSPLHF. The CDR3 DNA reads TGTGCCAGCAGCGCAACCGGCGTTTCCGGGTCACCCCTCCACTTT.

This clone was seen at least ten times. The rearrangement joins TRBV7-2 to TRBJ1-5; D gene ambiguous. This CDR3 is built from 15 residues. Deletions cut 5 bases from V and 1 base from J, with 12 bases between. CDR1 and CDR2 from the germline V gene are SGHTA and FQGNSA. Written as DNA, the CDR3 is TGTGCCAGCAGCCCGGACTCTAGGAGCAATCAGCCCCAGCATTTT. Protein product: CASSPDSRSNQPQHF.

The CDR3 DNA is TGTGCCAGTAGTATAAGGGGCGGCTACGAGCAGTACGTC. Translated, it gives CASSIRGGYEQYV. The rearrangement uses TRBV19 and TRBJ2-7, with D possibly TRBD1 on 5 matching bases. The CDR3 loop spans 13 amino acids. Germline V gene sequence: CDR1 LNHDA, CDR2 SQIVND (reference sequence). The V end was cut by 2 bases, the J end by 3 bases, with 8 bases between.

This sequence joins TRBV15 and TRBJ2-1; 9 bases are a match to TRBD1. This CDR3 region has 17 residues. J was trimmed by 1 base and V by 3 bases; bases with no gene match: 7. Germline V gene lookup returns CDR1 LNHNV and CDR2 YYDKDF (reference sequence). CDR3 DNA sequence: TGTGCCACCAGCAGTGCCTCCGGGACAGGGTCCTACAATGAGCAGTTCTTC. Protein sequence: CATSSASGTGSYNEQFF.

The rearrangement joins TRBV7-9 to TRBJ1-3; no definite D call. V lost 5 bases to trimming and J lost 0 bases, with 8 bases between them. The CDR3 has 14 amino acids. Germline CDR1 and CDR2: SEHNR and FQNEAQ (reference sequence). The CDR3 sequence: CASSHSGSGNTIYF. DNA of the CDR3: TGTGCCAGCAGCCACAGCGGCTCTGGAAACACCATATATTTT.

This chain connects TRBV18 to TRBJ2-7; D may be TRBD2 (6 bases). V was clipped by 3 bases and J by 5 bases, with 11 bases between them. This CDR3 region has 13 residues. CDR1 KGHSH and CDR2 LQKENI come from the germline V gene. The CDR3 loop is CASSPTSWHEQYV. CDR3 in DNA: TGTGCCAGCTCACCTACTAGCTGGCACGAGCAGTACGTC.

V usage is TRBV19 and J usage is TRBJ1-2, with D tentatively TRBD1 (6 bases). This CDR3 is 12 amino acids long. In germline, CDR1 is LNHDA, CDR2 SQIVND (reference sequence). Trimming shortened V by 9 bases and J by 1 base, and 9 bases separated the two germline ends. CDR3 loop: CASRQDNYGYTF. The CDR3 coding sequence is TGTGCCAGCCGACAGGATAACTATGGCTACACCTTC.

The V call is TRBV7-6, the J call TRBJ2-5; tentatively, D is TRBD2 (6 bases). Trimming left V 5 bases short and J 1 base short, with 20 bases between. Germline CDR1 reads SGHVS; CDR2 reads FNYEAQ. CDR3 length: 17 amino acids. CDR3 loop: CASSVNIRGLVQETQYF. The CDR3 DNA sequence: TGTGCCAGCAGCGTAAACATTCGGGGACTTGTCCAAGAGACCCAGTACTTC. Supplemented by reference TRBV7-6 and TRBJ2-5, the full variable domain reads GAGVSQSPRYKVTKRGQDVALRCDPISGHVSLYWYRQALGQGPEFLTYFNYEAQQDKSGLPNDRFSAERPEGSISTLTIQRTEQRDSAMYRCASSVNIRGLVQETQYFGPGTRLLVL.

This rearrangement joins TRBV18 to TRBJ1-1; D gene ambiguous. V was trimmed by 3 bases and J by 3 bases, leaving 11 bases between them. Per the germline V gene, CDR1 is KGHSH and CDR2 is LQKENI. This CDR3 spans 14 amino acids. The CDR3 loop reads CASSPLRTYTEAFF. The CDR3 DNA follows: TGTGCCAGCTCACCCCTCAGGACTTACACTGAAGCTTTCTTT.

J is TRBJ1-1 and V is TRBV5-1; 7 bases are shared with TRBD1. CDR3 size: 14 residues. The germline CDR1 and CDR2 sequences are SGHRS and YFSETQ. V gave up 5 bases and J gave up 3 bases; unmatched junction bases: 7. DNA of the CDR3: TGCGCCAGCAGTTTCAGGGGGTGGGACACTGAAGCTTTCTTT. Protein sequence: CASSFRGWDTEAFF. The full variable domain, with the rest looked up from reference TRBV5-1 and TRBJ1-1, is KAGVTQTPRYLIKTRGQQVTLSCSPISGHRSVSWYQQTPGQGLQFLFEYFSETQRNKGNFPGRFSGRQFSNSRSEMNVSTLELGDSALYLCASSFRGWDTEAFFGQGTRLTVV.

The sample holds one count of this clone. The chain carries TRBV6-5 and TRBJ2-5; 8 bases match TRBD2. Germline V CDR1 and CDR2: MNHEY, SVGAGI. With 3 bases clipped from V and 5 bases from J, the junction kept 8 bases outside the gene matches. The CDR3 has 15 residues. CDR3 in DNA: TGTGCCAGCAGTTATCGTCGAGCGGGGGTGGAGACCCAGTACTTC. Translation: CASSYRRAGVETQYF.

V is TRBV6-6 and J is TRBJ2-5, with D hard to call. This CDR3 spans 13 amino acids. The V gene lost 2 bases and the J gene lost 5 bases, with 9 bases spanning the gap. In germline, CDR1 is MNHNY, CDR2 SVGAGI (reference sequence). The CDR3 DNA reads as TGTGCCAGCAGTTACGGCACTATGGAGACCCAGTACTTC. As protein: CASSYGTMETQYF.